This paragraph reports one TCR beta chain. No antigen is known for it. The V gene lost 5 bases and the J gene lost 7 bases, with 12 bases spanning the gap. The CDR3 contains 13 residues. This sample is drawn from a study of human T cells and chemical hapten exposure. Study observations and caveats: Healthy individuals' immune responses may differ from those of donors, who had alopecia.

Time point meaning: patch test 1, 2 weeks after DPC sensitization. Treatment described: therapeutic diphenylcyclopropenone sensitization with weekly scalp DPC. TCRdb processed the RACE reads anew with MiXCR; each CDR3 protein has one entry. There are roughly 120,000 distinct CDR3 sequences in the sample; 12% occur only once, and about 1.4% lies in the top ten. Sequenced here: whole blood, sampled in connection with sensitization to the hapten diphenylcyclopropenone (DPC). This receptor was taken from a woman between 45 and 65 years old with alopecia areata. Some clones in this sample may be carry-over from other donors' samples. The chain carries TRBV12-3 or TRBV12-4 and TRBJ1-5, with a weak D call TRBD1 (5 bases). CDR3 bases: TGTGCCAGCAGTCCAGGGTTGAGACAGCCCCAGCATTTT. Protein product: CASSPGLRQPQHF.